This T cell receptor beta chain was identified in a study of T-cell memory formation after mild COVID-19 (dated by TCRdb to the early 2020s). At the level of the whole study: TCR sequence clusters from the two donors were largely donor specific. The cohort comprised two young, previously healthy adult volunteers, one female and one male. T-cell clones expanding and contracting after mild COVID-19 in a couple of donors were tracked by longitudinal TCRalpha and TCRbeta repertoire sequencing.

Sequencing was carried out with an Illumina NovaSeq 6000. cDNA libraries for TCRalpha and TCRbeta were prepared by 5'RACE using constant-segment primers, with sample barcodes and unique molecular identifiers added. RNA was extracted from every sample with Trizol reagent. The libraries were amplified in two PCR steps, and the second step added a second sample barcode and Illumina TruSeq adapters. Sequencing of libraries was performed on an Illumina NovaSeq with 2 x 150 bp paired-end reads. The original pipeline was this. The reads were demultiplexed and collapsed into UMI-guided consensus sequences using migec v1.2.7. Using mixcr v2.1.11, the UMI consensuses were aligned to TRA and TRB V and J templates and assembled into clonotypes. Expanded or contracted clonotypes were those called significant by both edgeR and NoisET, with noise models trained on biological replicates. For edgeR calls, the cutoffs were a false discovery rate-adjusted p below 0.01 and a log2 fold-change threshold of 1. As an exploratory analysis of dynamics, max-normalized trajectories of the 1000 most abundant clonotypes were examined with PCA combined with hierarchical clustering. Separately sequenced CD4+ and CD8+ repertoires were used to assign a CD4 or CD8 phenotype to each responding clone. The public reads were reanalyzed by TCRdb: fastp trimming at Q25, MiXCR alignment, in-frame beta chains only. Each entry merges the rows of one CDR3 protein and shows their most common DNA and genes. What appears here as the V and J calls and clone size reflects TCRdb's work, not the paper's. Present in this sample are tens of thousands of distinct CDR3 sequences, 10% to 15% of which were seen just once. The top ten clonotypes cover around two fifths of the sample.

PBMCs were isolated by Ficoll-Paque density gradient centrifugation. On this clonotype: This clone's antigen is unknown. No clone much larger than this one lies a single base away; base qualities are absent.

Including cysteine and phenylalanine, the CDR3 has 12 amino acids. CDR3 DNA is the only sequence kept; it has 36 bases, read in frame from the first base. The junction shows trimming of 3 bases on V and 8 bases on J, plus 7 bases between the germline ends. Via the germline V gene (reference sequence), CDR1 is MNHEY and CDR2 SMNVEV. What the authors observed across the whole study: Some responding clones were found in pre-infection memory, which suggests that pre-existing cross-reactive memory T cells took part in the SARS-CoV-2 response. The study covered only two mild cases, and larger cohorts including severe cases with pre-infection samples were considered necessary. Whether the second-wave clones peaking on day 37 were SARS-CoV-2 specific was not confirmed. Clones that contracted from day 15 to 85 showed balanced CD4/CD8 phenotypes, whereas a second wave of clones that expanded from day 15 to 37 leaned towards CD4+. Contracting CD4+ clones turned up mainly in the CM and EM memory subsets, whereas EMRA was where CD8+ clones were enriched.

The V and J segments used are TRBV27 and TRBJ2-2; tentative D gene TRBD1, with 5 bases matching. This TCR came from a man younger than 30 who had mild COVID-19 (a few samples of this study predate the infection). The sample titles of this study are shuffled in the database, so cell type and time point are left out; the donor was told from shared clones. The source material was PBMCs or a T cell subset sorted from them (not recorded which). The CDR3 protein is CASSFPGGELFF. The DNA sequence reads TGTGCCAGCAGTTTTCCAGGGGGGGAGCTGTTTTTT.